This entry lists 11 T cell receptor beta chains sequenced from one sample in a study of T cell responses to AZD1222 COVID-19 vaccine. Clones were read by immunoSEQ multiplex PCR, and TCRdb kept only the in-frame ones, dropping some. The table records 120,000 to 150,000 clones, around 89% of them present only once. The material sequenced was peripheral blood, taken on day 0 of AZD1222 vaccination. The receptors come from an adult in good health.

The gene calls are TRBV5-5 and TRBJ1-5; weak D call: TRBD1 (6 bases). V lost 5 bases, J lost 3 bases, and 15 bases lay in between. Germline CDR1 reads SGHKS; CDR2 reads YYEKEE (reference sequence). CDR3 length: 15 amino acids. The CDR3 loop reads CASREDSQINQPQHF. The CDR3 bases are TGTGCCAGCAGGGAGGACAGCCAGATCAATCAGCCCCAGCATTTT. Using reference TRBV5-5 and TRBJ1-5 for the parts outside the CDR3, the full variable domain is DAGVTQSPTHLIKTRGQQVTLRCSPISGHKSVSWYQQVLGQGPQFIFQYYEKEERGRGNFPDRFSARQFPNYSSELNVNALLLGDSALYLCASREDSQINQPQHFGDGTRLSIL.

The V and J genes are TRBV7-4 and TRBJ1-1, with D maybe TRBD1 (6 bases). The V gene lost 4 bases and the J gene lost 10 bases, with 13 bases spanning the gap. The CDR3 runs to 12 residues. Germline values: CDR1 SGHVT, CDR2 SQSDAQ. Here the CDR3 reads CASSSQQGGAFF. The DNA for the CDR3 is TGTGCCAGCAGCTCCCAACAGGGAGGAGCTTTCTTT. The entire variable domain, with the rest obtained from reference TRBV7-4 and TRBJ1-1, is as follows: GAGVSQSPRYKVAKRGRDVALRCDSISGHVTLYWYRQTLGQGSEVLTYSQSDAQRDKSGRPSGRFSAERPERSVSTLKIQRTEQGDSAVYLCASSSQQGGAFFGQGTRLTVV.

The V gene is TRBV7-8, the J gene TRBJ2-1; D is undetermined. CDR3 size: 16 residues. Germline CDR1 and CDR2: SGHVS and FQNEAQ. The V end lost 1 base, the J end lost 0 bases, and 10 bases lay between the germline ends. The CDR3 region is CASSLEPLSSYNEQFF. CDR3 sequence (DNA): TGTGCCAGCAGCTTAGAACCGCTTAGCTCCTACAATGAGCAGTTCTTC. The full variable domain, with the rest looked up from reference TRBV7-8 and TRBJ2-1, is GAGVSQSPRYKVAKRGQDVALRCDPISGHVSLFWYQQALGQGPEFLTYFQNEAQLDKSGLPSDRFFAERPEGSVSTLKIQRTQQEDSAVYLCASSLEPLSSYNEQFFGPGTRLTVL.

The chain couples TRBV9 to TRBJ1-4; D ambiguous. The V end was cut by 3 bases, the J end by 3 bases, with 12 bases between. The CDR3 runs to 15 residues. Germline values: CDR1 SGDLS, CDR2 YYNGEE. The CDR3 sequence: CASSATHGPNEKLFF. In DNA form, the CDR3 reads TGTGCCAGCAGCGCAACACACGGTCCTAATGAAAAACTGTTTTTT. The whole variable domain, remainder taken from reference TRBV9 and TRBJ1-4, is DSGVTQTPKHLITATGQRVTLRCSPRSGDLSVYWYQQSLDQGLQFLIQYYNGEERAKGNILERFSAQQFPDLHSELNLSSLELGDSALYFCASSATHGPNEKLFFGSGTQLSVL.

This clone was seen only once. CDR3 sequence reads: CASSPGQMNTEAFF. The CDR3 DNA is TGCGCCAGCAGTCCGGGACAGATGAACACTGAAGCTTTCTTT. The V call is TRBV4-1, the J call TRBJ1-1; 7 bases line up with TRBD1. CDR1 and CDR2 from the germline V gene are MGHRA and YSYEKL. The CDR3 covers 14 residues. Trimming removed 6 bases from V and 0 bases from J; junction bases left unmatched: 4.

The CDR3 sequence: CASSYFGAGGNEQFF. The CDR3 coding sequence is TGTGCCAGCAGTTACTTTGGGGCGGGAGGGAATGAGCAGTTCTTC. This chain links TRBV6-5 with TRBJ2-1; 9 bases map to TRBD2. This CDR3 contains 15 residues. With V trimmed by 1 base and J by 7 bases, 5 bases remained unmatched. In germline, CDR1 is MNHEY, CDR2 SVGAGI.

This clone was seen a handful of times. The chain has TRBV18 and TRBJ2-7; D is unclear. CDR1 is KGHSH, CDR2 LQKENI, per germline. This CDR3 has 13 residues. The V end was cut by 3 bases, the J end by 3 bases, with 9 bases between. For the CDR3, the DNA is TGTGCCAGCTCACCTTCCCCTTACTACGAGCAGTACTTC. It translates to CASSPSPYYEQYF.

Only one count was recorded for this clone. The J gene is TRBJ2-1, the V gene TRBV23-1; 7 nucleotides align to TRBD2. TRBV23-1 is an open reading frame whose function is uncertain. The V gene end was trimmed by 8 bases and the J gene end by 5 bases; junction bases not matched to a gene: 18. The CDR3 extends over 17 amino acids. The CDR3 loop reads CASGGRVLASANNEQFF. CDR3 DNA: TGCGCCAGCGGGGGACGGGTACTAGCGAGCGCAAACAATGAGCAGTTCTTC.

This clone was observed once. The V gene is TRBV2, the J gene TRBJ2-7; D is undetermined. The germline CDR1 and CDR2 sequences are SNHLY and FYNNEI. This CDR3 is built from 10 residues. V lost 8 bases and J 7 bases, leaving 9 bases between the germline ends. The CDR3 bases are TGTGCCAGCGTGGAGCTGGAGCAGTACTTC. Its translation is CASVELEQYF.

The genes are TRBV3-1 (or the pseudogene TRBV3-2) and TRBJ2-7; the D gene could be TRBD1 or TRBD2 (5 bases each). Deletions cut 2 bases from V and 7 bases from J, with 15 bases between. Germline V gene sequence: CDR1 LGHDT, CDR2 YNNKEL (reference sequence). The CDR3 extends over 14 amino acids. CDR3 nucleotide sequence: TGTGCCAGCAGCCAACGGCCGGGACCTGGGGAGCAGTACTTC. It translates to CASSQRPGPGEQYF.

J is TRBJ2-2 and V is TRBV4-1, with D perhaps TRBD2 (6 bases). The germline V and J ends were trimmed by 4 bases and 6 bases, with 18 bases remaining between them. Germline assignment: CDR1 MGHRA and CDR2 YSYEKL. This CDR3 spans 16 amino acids. The CDR3 here is CASSLEVGRGAGELFF. The CDR3 DNA reads as TGCGCCAGCAGCCTAGAGGTCGGGAGAGGGGCCGGGGAGCTGTTTTTT.